Each of the 14 T cell receptor beta chains below was sequenced from the same sample in a study of OX40 agonist ivuxolimab in advanced cancers. The protocol was immunoSEQ multiplex PCR, while the TCRdb copy is restricted to in-frame clones and leaves out a portion. The table lists roughly 24,000 clones, 88% of them singletons. The material was CD4+ or CD8+ T cells sorted from blood, obtained in a trial of the OX40 agonist ivuxolimab. The receptors were sampled from an adult with an advanced solid tumor such as melanoma, head and neck, liver or kidney cancer.

The rearrangement links TRBV19 to TRBJ1-5, with 10 bases lining up with TRBD1. The CDR3 runs 15 residues. The junction had 8 bases not matched to a gene; V was cut back by 7 bases and J by 5 bases. Germline CDR1 is LNHDA and CDR2 is SQIVND (reference sequence). In DNA form, the CDR3 reads TGTGCCAGTAACGAAGGGACAGGGGACTATCAGCCCCAGCATTTT. Translated: CASNEGTGDYQPQHF. Filled out from reference TRBV19 and TRBJ1-5, the complete variable domain reads DGGITQSPKYLFRKEGQNVTLSCEQNLNHDAMYWYRQDPGQGLRLIYYSQIVNDFQKGDIAEGYSVSREKKESFPLTVTSAQKNPTAFYLCASNEGTGDYQPQHFGDGTRLSIL.

The chain has TRBV2 and TRBJ1-5; no reliable D call. Trimming took off 2 bases at V and 4 bases at J, with 9 bases between the two ends. CDR1 and CDR2 (germline): SNHLY, FYNNEI. This CDR3 has 14 amino acids. In nucleotides, the CDR3 is TGTGCCAGCAGTGAACCGGGAGAGAATCAGCCCCAGCATTTT. Translated: CASSEPGENQPQHF.

The CDR3, as DNA: TGCAGCGTTATGCCGGGGTGGGTGGCAGATACGCAGTATTTT. This codes for CSVMPGWVADTQYF. The chain has TRBV29-1 and TRBJ2-3; a possible D gene is TRBD2 (5 bases). The CDR3 is 14 amino acids. Trimming took off 5 bases at V and 4 bases at J, with 16 bases between the two ends. Germline-derived CDR1 and CDR2 are SQVTM and ANQGSEA.

J is TRBJ2-3 and V is TRBV5-4; maybe TRBD1 (5 bases). V lost 0 bases, J lost 0 bases, and 14 bases lay in between. CDR3 length: 17 residues. Per germline, CDR1 SGHNT and CDR2 YYREEE (reference sequence). The CDR3 here is CASSLARQRASTDTQYF. CDR3 DNA sequence: TGTGCCAGCAGCTTGGCCCGACAGCGTGCTAGCACAGATACGCAGTATTTT.

The chain recombines TRBV19 with TRBJ2-1, with D uncertain. V was trimmed by 6 bases and J by 5 bases, leaving 8 bases between them. Germline CDR1 and CDR2: LNHDA and SQIVND (reference sequence). CDR3 size: 12 residues. The CDR3 nucleotides are TGTGCCAGTAGGGACGGTGACAATGAGCAGTTCTTC. Its protein product is CASRDGDNEQFF.

This clone has just one count. This rearrangement joins TRBV29-1 to TRBJ1-4; 10 bases are shared with TRBD1. This CDR3 has 13 residues. V was pared by 7 bases and J by 7 bases, with 6 bases of the junction left unmatched. Germline V gene data show CDR1 as SQVTM and CDR2 as ANQGSEA. The CDR3 region has the DNA TGCAGCGGCACCGGGACAGGGGCTGAAAAACTGTTTTTT. Encoded protein: CSGTGTGAEKLFF.

The chain employs TRBV28 and TRBJ2-1; 11 bases map to TRBD1. V shed 5 bases and J 8 bases; nucleotides not matched to a gene: 8. The CDR3 is 15 amino acids. Germline V gene sequence: CDR1 MDHEN, CDR2 SYDVKM. CDR3 protein: CASSVSGQGVYEQFF. The CDR3 coding sequence is TGTGCCAGCAGTGTCTCGGGACAGGGGGTCTATGAGCAGTTCTTC.

As DNA, the CDR3 is TGCAGCGTCGAAATTGGGACGAACACTGAAGCTTTCTTT. Encoded protein: CSVEIGTNTEAFF. The chain employs TRBV29-1 and TRBJ1-1; perhaps TRBD1 as D (5 bases). The CDR3 runs 13 residues. Germline CDR1 SQVTM, CDR2 ANQGSEA. V lost 6 bases and J lost 1, with 12 bases in between.

V usage is TRBV6-1 and J usage is TRBJ1-2; possible D gene TRBD1, 6 bases. Germline V lookup: CDR1 MNHNS, CDR2 SASEGT. Trimming took off 0 bases at V and 5 bases at J, with 16 bases between the two ends. The CDR3 has 16 residues. The CDR3 protein is CASSEAWSTGDYGYTF. CDR3 DNA sequence: TGTGCCAGCAGTGAAGCTTGGTCGACAGGAGATTATGGCTACACCTTC.

The chain employs TRBV14 and TRBJ2-2; no definite D call. The CDR3 has 14 residues. CDR1 and CDR2 from the germline V gene are SGHDN and FVKESK. Trimming took 0 bases from V and 4 from J, leaving 6 bases between them. The CDR3 spells CASSQELGTGELFF. CDR3 in DNA: TGTGCCAGCAGCCAAGAGTTGGGCACCGGGGAGCTGTTTTTT.

The gene calls are TRBV27 and TRBJ1-4; no firm D call. Germline loops: CDR1 MNHEY, CDR2 SMNVEV (reference sequence). The CDR3 has 18 residues. The V end lost 5 bases, the J end lost 0 bases, and 19 bases lay between the germline ends. This CDR3 reads CASSPGTYTWATNEKLFF. The DNA for the CDR3 is TGTGCCAGCAGTCCAGGTACTTACACCTGGGCAACTAATGAAAAACTGTTTTTT.

The chain links TRBV6-5 to TRBJ2-3; either TRBD1 or TRBD2 may fit D (5 bases each). Germline V gene lookup returns CDR1 MNHEY and CDR2 SVGAGI. Deletions cut 7 bases from V and 2 bases from J, with 16 bases between. The CDR3 totals 15 residues. The CDR3 DNA is TGTGCCAGCATCCCCCGGGACGGAACCACAGATACGCAGTATTTT. Encoded protein: CASIPRDGTTDTQYF.

The gene calls are TRBV12-5 and TRBJ2-3; D not certain. This CDR3 is 19 amino acids long. V dropped 0 bases and J dropped 2 bases, with 21 bases sitting between them. Germline V gene sequence: CDR1 LGHNT, CDR2 FRNRAP. The CDR3 DNA sequence: TGTGCTAGTGGTTTGGTACGGGTCGTGAGCAAAATAGACACAGATACGCAGTATTTT. Encoded protein: CASGLVRVVSKIDTDTQYF.

The rearrangement uses TRBV11-2 and TRBJ2-7, with D tentatively TRBD2 (7 bases). The V end lost 1 base, the J end lost 3 bases, and 13 bases lay between the germline ends. This CDR3 spans 15 amino acids. CDR1 and CDR2 (germline): SGHAT, FQNNGV. The CDR3 region is CASSLVRGAGYEQYF. For the CDR3, the DNA is TGTGCCAGCAGCTTAGTTCGGGGGGCCGGCTACGAGCAGTACTTC. Together with reference TRBV11-2 and TRBJ2-7, the CDR3 gives the full variable domain: EAGVAQSPRYKIIEKRQSVAFWCNPISGHATLYWYQQILGQGPKLLIQFQNNGVVDDSQLPKDRFSAERLKGVDSTLKIQPAKLEDSAVYLCASSLVRGAGYEQYFGPGTRLTVT.